These 10 T cell receptor beta chains came from one sample sequenced in a study of identical twins. MiXCR was run by TCRdb on the 5' RACE reads, yielding one entry per CDR3 protein. The table shows 570,000 or so distinct CDR3 sequences, with around a tenth occurring only once. The sample also formed part of further work on yellow fever vaccine responses in identical twins.

Sequencing was done on a sample of PBMCs. The receptor set was obtained from a woman aged 18-29 years in good health.

This clonotype was detected only a few times. J is TRBJ2-7 and V is TRBV2, with D perhaps TRBD1 or TRBD2 (5 bases each). The germline gives CDR1 SNHLY, CDR2 FYNNEI. This CDR3 has 14 residues. Deletions cut 2 bases from V and 5 bases from J, with 13 bases between. The CDR3 spells CASSEHILGDEQYF. CDR3 sequence (DNA): TGTGCCAGCAGTGAACACATTTTGGGGGACGAGCAGTACTTC.

This rearrangement joins TRBV7-6 to TRBJ2-1; no reliable D call. The CDR3 runs 13 residues. V lost 10 bases and J lost 4, with 14 bases in between. Per germline, CDR1 SGHVS and CDR2 FNYEAQ. The CDR3 DNA sequence: TGTGCCACCCGTGACTTAGGATACAATGAGCAGTTCTTC. Translating gives CATRDLGYNEQFF.

This clonotype has a count of ten or more. CDR3 nucleotides: TGCGCCAGCAGCTGGTCCGGAGCGGGGGTGGGTAATGAGCAGTTCTTC. This encodes CASSWSGAGVGNEQFF. This chain links TRBV5-1 with TRBJ2-1; 8 bases map to TRBD2. Germline V lookup: CDR1 SGHRS, CDR2 YFSETQ. Trimming took 3 bases from V and 7 from J; bases not matched to a gene: 12. CDR3 size: 16 residues.

The rearrangement uses TRBV7-8 and TRBJ1-4, with D perhaps TRBD1 (6 bases). Trimming left V 5 bases short and J 8 bases short, with 12 bases between. Per germline, CDR1 SGHVS and CDR2 FQNEAQ. This CDR3 has 13 amino acids. The DNA of the CDR3 is TGTGCCAGCAGCGATCGGACAGTCGAAAAACTGTTTTTT. Translated, it gives CASSDRTVEKLFF.

This clonotype has ten or more counts. The chain employs TRBV27 and TRBJ2-1; D possibly matches TRBD1 or TRBD2 (5 bases each). The CDR3 consists of 16 residues. Germline loops: CDR1 MNHEY, CDR2 SMNVEV (reference sequence). With 0 bases removed from V and 5 bases from J, the gap between germline ends came to 14 bases. The CDR3 region is CASSLSSPGGDNEQFF. DNA of the CDR3: TGTGCCAGCAGTTTATCGTCCCCTGGGGGTGACAATGAGCAGTTCTTC.

This clonotype was detected ten times or more. The chain joins TRBV4-3 to TRBJ2-2; D is ambiguous. Germline V gene sequence: CDR1 LGHNA, CDR2 YSLEER. V shed 0 bases and J shed 5 bases, with 7 bases lying between them. This CDR3 contains 14 residues. This CDR3 is CASSQDFRTGELFF. The CDR3 bases are TGCGCCAGCAGCCAAGATTTCAGGACCGGGGAGCTGTTTTTT.

The J gene is TRBJ1-2, the V gene TRBV5-1; the match to TRBD1 covers 8 bases. V lost 3 bases and J lost 8; bases outside the gene matches: 6. There are 13 residues in the CDR3. The germline gives CDR1 SGHRS, CDR2 YFSETQ. The CDR3 spells CASSWDRFGGYTF. The DNA of the CDR3 is TGCGCCAGCAGCTGGGACAGGTTCGGGGGCTACACCTTC. Supplemented by reference TRBV5-1 and TRBJ1-2, the full variable domain reads KAGVTQTPRYLIKTRGQQVTLSCSPISGHRSVSWYQQTPGQGLQFLFEYFSETQRNKGNFPGRFSGRQFSNSRSEMNVSTLELGDSALYLCASSWDRFGGYTFGSGTRLTVV.

This clonotype was counted a few times. The J gene is TRBJ2-6, the V gene TRBV29-1; weak D call: TRBD1 (5 bases). The CDR3 contains 13 residues. The V and J ends lost 6 bases and 3 bases respectively, with 9 bases between them. Per germline, CDR1 SQVTM and CDR2 ANQGSEA. CDR3 in amino acids: CSVGALGANVLTF. As DNA, the CDR3 is TGCAGCGTAGGGGCACTTGGGGCCAACGTCCTGACTTTC.

This clonotype was observed a handful of times. The genes are TRBV30 and TRBJ2-2; D uncertain. The CDR3 runs 13 residues. Trimming removed 2 bases from V and 1 base from J, with 5 bases in between. Germline V lookup: CDR1 GTSNPN, CDR2 SVGIG (reference sequence). This CDR3 is CAWSIENTGELFF. The CDR3 DNA is TGTGCCTGGAGTATAGAGAACACCGGGGAGCTGTTTTTT.

The rearrangement uses TRBV7-8 and TRBJ1-3, with D possibly matching TRBD1 (6 bases). The CDR3 contains 16 residues. In germline, CDR1 is SGHVS, CDR2 FQNEAQ. Trimming took 1 base from V and 4 from J, leaving 14 bases between them. CDR3 coding DNA: TGTGCCAGCAGCTTAGTGCTCCAGGGGACCGGAAACACCATATATTTT. This codes for CASSLVLQGTGNTIYF.